Presented here are 13 T cell receptor beta chains from one specimen sequenced in a study of blood T cell repertoires in COVID-19. Libraries were prepared by immunoSEQ multiplex PCR; TCRdb keeps only in-frame clonotypes and omits some of them. This sample has 400,000 or so clones, with about 90% found just once. The specimen sequenced was PBMCs or T cells enriched from blood (not recorded which). Receptor source: a man between 18 and 35 years old who had recovered from COVID-19.

The chain links TRBV11-2 to TRBJ2-7, with 9 nucleotides matching TRBD2. The CDR3 contains 18 residues. Germline CDR1 reads SGHAT; CDR2 reads FQNNGV. After removal of 5 bases from V and 3 bases from J, the junction contained 17 bases not matched to a gene. DNA of the CDR3: TGTGCCAGCAGCATTACCTTCGCGGGAGGGGCGAGTGGCTACGAGCAGTACTTC. Translation gives CASSITFAGGASGYEQYF.

Points on this clone: Other nucleotide sequences in the sample specify the same CDR3. V and J are TRBV30 and TRBJ1-5; D is ambiguous. Looked up from germline, CDR1 is GTSNPN and CDR2 is SVGIG (reference sequence). Trimming removed 3 bases at V and 2 bases at J, with 8 bases between. The length of the CDR3 is 13 residues. The DNA for the CDR3 is TGTGCCTGGAGCCTAGGCGGCAATCAGCCCCAGCATTTT. It codes for CAWSLGGNQPQHF.

This sequence joins TRBV7-9 and TRBJ1-1, with 10 nucleotides matching TRBD1. With V trimmed by 3 bases and J by 0 bases, 10 bases remained unmatched. Germline V lookup: CDR1 SEHNR, CDR2 FQNEAQ (reference sequence). This CDR3 spans 18 amino acids. CDR3 loop: CASSLPGTGASMNTEAFF. The CDR3 nucleotides read TGTGCCAGCAGCTTGCCCGGGACAGGGGCCTCAATGAACACTGAAGCTTTCTTT.

This clone has just one count. V usage is TRBV7-9 and J usage is TRBJ1-3; weak D call: TRBD1 (5 bases). The CDR3 is 17 amino acids. Germline V gene data show CDR1 as SEHNR and CDR2 as FQNEAQ (reference sequence). Trimming took 5 bases from V and 2 from J, leaving 19 bases between them. CDR3 nucleotides: TGTGCCAGCAGCCCGAAGGGGAGGGATCGGCCTGGAAACACCATATATTTT. It yields the protein CASSPKGRDRPGNTIYF. Together with reference TRBV7-9 and TRBJ1-3, the CDR3 gives the full variable domain: DTGVSQNPRHKITKRGQNVTFRCDPISEHNRLYWYRQTLGQGPEFLTYFQNEAQLEKSRLLSDRFSAERPKGSFSTLEIQRTEQGDSAMYLCASSPKGRDRPGNTIYFGEGSWLTVV.

This chain connects TRBV5-1 to TRBJ1-2; D gene uncertain. Trimming took 4 bases from V and 3 from J, leaving 10 bases between them. The CDR3 extends over 13 amino acids. CDR1 and CDR2 (germline): SGHRS, YFSETQ. CDR3 amino acids: CASSGGGDYGYTF. The CDR3 DNA reads TGCGCCAGCAGCGGTGGCGGGGACTATGGCTACACCTTC.

The rearrangement joins TRBV7-2 to TRBJ2-7, with TRBD2 matching over 7 bases. Germline V gene sequence: CDR1 SGHTA, CDR2 FQGNSA. This CDR3 is 15 amino acids long. The V gene end was trimmed by 4 bases and the J gene end by 6 bases; junction bases not matched to a gene: 12. CDR3 sequence reads: CASSSRVAGVIEQYF. The CDR3 coding sequence is TGTGCCAGCAGCTCACGCGTTGCGGGAGTCATCGAGCAGTACTTC.

The CDR3 DNA reads TGTGCCAGCAGCTCGTCCCTAGGAACACCCCTCCACTTT. Encoded protein: CASSSSLGTPLHF. The chain combines TRBV11-3 with TRBJ1-6; D not resolved. Germline CDR1 reads SGHNT; CDR2 reads YENEEA. This CDR3 spans 13 amino acids. Between the trimmed V and J ends, which lost 4 bases and 11 bases, there was a span of 12 bases.

The genes are TRBV11-2 and TRBJ1-6; D remains ambiguous. Germline CDR1 and CDR2: SGHAT and FQNNGV. V shed 1 base and J shed 6 bases, with 10 bases lying between them. The CDR3 is 15 residues long. CDR3 sequence: CASSLGLQTNSPLHF. For the CDR3, the DNA is TGTGCCAGCAGCTTAGGCCTACAGACTAATTCACCCCTCCACTTT.

This chain connects TRBV28 to TRBJ2-7; 7 bases match TRBD1. Germline V CDR1 and CDR2: MDHEN, SYDVKM. Trimming removed 5 bases from V and 6 bases from J; junction bases left unmatched: 10. The CDR3 runs 14 residues. CDR3 in amino acids: CASSLTGSRGEQYF. CDR3 DNA sequence: TGTGCCAGCAGTCTGACAGGGTCAAGGGGCGAGCAGTACTTC.

The V and J genes are TRBV29-1 and TRBJ1-2; no clear D gene. The CDR3 loop spans 15 amino acids. Trimming removed 8 bases from V and 0 bases from J, with 19 bases in between. Germline assignment: CDR1 SQVTM and CDR2 ANQGSEA. CDR3 amino acids: CSLNQPGGANYGYTF. The CDR3 nucleotides are TGCAGCCTAAATCAACCCGGAGGAGCTAACTATGGCTACACCTTC.

A single count supports this clone. The chain employs TRBV11-3 and TRBJ1-1; a weak D match, TRBD1 (5 bases). Germline V CDR1 and CDR2: SGHNT, YENEEA. Trimming cost V 5 bases and J 1 base, with 11 bases left between them. This CDR3 has 14 residues. The CDR3 region is CASSAGPGNTEAFF. The CDR3, as DNA: TGTGCCAGCAGCGCAGGGCCAGGGAACACTGAAGCTTTCTTT.

The chain recombines TRBV7-2 with TRBJ1-1, with D possibly TRBD1 on 5 matching bases. The CDR3 has 15 amino acids. V dropped 4 bases and J dropped 3 bases, with 15 bases sitting between them. CDR1 and CDR2 (germline): SGHTA, FQGNSA. DNA of the CDR3: TGTGCCAGCAGCTCAAGCCAGACAGCCGACACTGAAGCTTTCTTT. Amino acid sequence: CASSSSQTADTEAFF.

This clone was detected only a few times. This chain joins TRBV19 and TRBJ1-1, with a tentative D call TRBD1 (6 bases). The CDR3 runs to 16 residues. V lost 7 bases and J lost 1, with 19 bases in between. From germline, CDR1 is LNHDA and CDR2 SQIVND (reference sequence). The CDR3 nucleotides are TGTGCCAGTACCGTATCCGGGACAAAGCAGAACACTGAAGCTTTCTTT. Translated: CASTVSGTKQNTEAFF.